The 9 T cell receptor beta chains below all came from one sample that was sequenced in a study of T cells after yellow fever vaccination. TCRdb ran MiXCR on the 5' RACE reads and lists one entry per CDR3 protein. The data contain roughly 500,000 distinct CDR3 sequences, about 19% of them singletons. Specimen: PBMCs, collected 15 days after the yellow fever booster vaccination. The receptors originated from a man aged 25-45 years who received the YFV17D yellow fever vaccine.

This clonotype was detected a few times. The V call is TRBV5-4, the J call TRBJ1-2; D is undetermined. Trimming cost V 4 bases and J 5 bases, with 12 bases left between them. Germline V gene data show CDR1 as SGHNT and CDR2 as YYREEE (reference sequence). This CDR3 has 13 amino acids. The CDR3 loop reads CASSRRGEYGYTF. Written as DNA, the CDR3 is TGTGCCAGCAGCCGGCGTGGGGAGTATGGCTACACCTTC.

This clonotype was observed many times. The chain joins TRBV7-3 to TRBJ2-5, with 11 bases identical to TRBD2. V lost 4 bases, J lost 4 bases, and 2 bases stayed unmatched. CDR3 size: 14 residues. Per the germline V gene, CDR1 is SGHTA and CDR2 is FQGTGA. CDR3 sequence (DNA): TGTGCCAGCAGCTCAGGACTAGCGGGAGAGACCCAGTACTTC. Translated, it gives CASSSGLAGETQYF.

V is TRBV25-1 and J is TRBJ2-7, with 13 bases aligning to TRBD2. Germline V CDR1 and CDR2: MGHDK, SYGVNS. The CDR3 contains 15 residues. V shed 6 bases, J shed 5 bases, and the junction held 7 bases outside the gene matches. CDR3 region: CASRTPGTSGNEQYF. The CDR3 nucleotides read TGTGCCAGCAGAACCCCCGGGACTAGCGGGAACGAGCAGTACTTC.

CDR3 in DNA: TGTGCCAGCAGCTTAGGCATGACGGGGGACGAGCAGTACTTC. It translates to CASSLGMTGDEQYF. The chain is built from TRBV7-2 and TRBJ2-7; TRBD2 is a possible D gene (6 bases). V lost 1 base and J lost 5, with 12 bases in between. This CDR3 is built from 14 residues. Germline V CDR1 and CDR2: SGHTA, FQGNSA.

In DNA, the CDR3 is TGCAGTGCTCTCGTAGCGGGAATCAACACAGATACGCAGTATTTT. Translation gives CSALVAGINTDTQYF. The gene calls are TRBV20-1 and TRBJ2-3, with 8 bases lining up with TRBD2. Trimming removed 5 bases from V and 2 bases from J; junction bases left unmatched: 9. The germline V gene encodes CDR1 DFQATT and CDR2 SNEGSKA (reference sequence). CDR3 length: 15 residues.

The table lists this clonotype with a few counts. The rearrangement uses TRBV28 and TRBJ2-7; possibly TRBD2 for D (5 bases). Between the trimmed V and J ends, which lost 10 bases and 7 bases, there was a span of 20 bases. CDR1 is MDHEN and CDR2 is SYDVKM in the germline V gene. The CDR3 spans 13 residues. For the CDR3, the DNA is TGTGCCACTGAAGCGGAGTCAGGTGGGGAGCAGTACTTC. This sequence encodes CATEAESGGEQYF.

The CDR3 loop is CASSGRGGGNIQYF. In nucleotides, the CDR3 is TGTGCCAGCAGTGGCAGGGGAGGTGGAAACATTCAGTACTTC. The chain joins TRBV27 to TRBJ2-4, with D perhaps TRBD1 or TRBD2 (6 bases each). The CDR3 length is 14 residues. Germline V CDR1 and CDR2: MNHEY, SMNVEV (reference sequence). V lost 5 bases, J lost 6 bases, and 14 bases lay in between.

The rearrangement joins TRBV4-3 to TRBJ2-2; the D is unclear. CDR1 LGHNA and CDR2 YSLEER come from the germline V gene. This CDR3 comprises 12 residues. V lost 2 bases and J lost 11, with 9 bases in between. The CDR3 region has the DNA TGCGCCAGCAGCCAATCCCGGCGTGAGCTGTTTTTT. Its protein is CASSQSRRELFF.

This chain connects TRBV7-3 to TRBJ2-1; tentative D call: TRBD2 (6 bases). The V end lost 5 bases, the J end lost 3 bases, and 17 bases lay between the germline ends. CDR1 and CDR2 from the germline V gene are SGHTA and FQGTGA. This CDR3 comprises 16 residues. The CDR3 DNA sequence: TGTGCCAGCAGCCTTAGAGACCGTAGCGGCTACAATGAGCAGTTCTTC. Protein product: CASSLRDRSGYNEQFF.